Given below is one TCR beta chain in context. Its antigen has not been determined. No base qualities exist here, and no much larger clone lies one base off it. The cohort was made up of several hundred healthy bone marrow donors. At the time of sampling, every cohort member was nominally healthy, though immune exposures that went unrecorded were likely present. The donor was CMV seropositive and belonged to the group of 250 to 300 seropositive cohort members. Every donor gave a peripheral blood sample, and the peripheral blood mononuclear cells from that sample were used for TCR beta sequencing. Genomic DNA was extracted from the blood cell samples with the Qiagen DNeasy Blood Extraction Kit. The data stem from a study of cytomegalovirus exposure and HLA in healthy donors (dated by TCRdb to 2016 to 2017). About the study as a whole: In an earlier analysis of around 540 of the donors, 250 to 350 Gb of sequence data and approximately 120 million unique TCR beta sequences from 180 million or so T cells were reported. Approximately 300 gigabases of sequencing data and 75 million to 85 million unique TCR sequences made up an early release that covered several hundred HLA-typed donors. The genetic ancestry cluster associated with self-reported Caucasian donors included around 76% of the roughly 400 genotyped donors. The aim of the study was to test whether cataloging public T cell receptors could identify signatures of past pathogen exposure. Using immunosequencing, the study profiled T cell repertoires from some 670 subjects and related those repertoires to cytomegalovirus serostatus. In addition to the first cohort of approximately 650 subjects, a separate validation cohort of approximately 130 different subjects was used. To predict cytomegalovirus infection status, the study combined high-throughput TCR immunosequencing, statistical association of individual TCRs with disease status, and machine learning. To study patterns of TCR occurrence, a later analysis re-analyzed previously published TCR beta repertoires from 650 to 750 donors and added high-resolution HLA genotyping. The later analysis used no new phenotypic data to find candidate immune exposures, relying instead on TCR beta sequences and their occurrence across donors. In an earlier analysis of more than 550 of the donors, high-throughput TCR beta sequencing was used to judge whether each TCR beta V gene segment behaved as functional or pseudogenic. Donor age, sex, ethnicity and CMV serostatus were collected together with the repertoire data. A later genetic analysis used genome-wide SNP genotypes for about three fifths of the roughly 700 donors, treating that subset as a discovery cohort. All discovery cohort repertoires had been generated on a single sequencing platform. Both class I and class II loci were covered by HLA typing, at four-digit resolution. The number of donors typed differed by locus, with roughly 620-640 for A, B, C, DRB1 and DQB1, about 500 for DQA1, approximately 570 for DPA1, and about 450 for DPB1. A handful of DR-DQ haplotypes were handled as single units for association and clustering because linkage in the cohort was strong. Among under 450 genotyped donors of the cohort, an average of approximately 240,000 unique TCR beta nucleotide sequences were sequenced per donor, roughly 18% of them non-productive. Results the study describes overall, beyond this receptor: In both the original and validation cohorts, the classifier was reported to diagnose cytomegalovirus status with high specificity and sensitivity. This cohort had only TCR beta chains sequenced, and the lack of alpha or paired-chain data limited which features could be detected. Correlated functional status among segregating V segments might be attributable to linkage disequilibrium, but an unknown experimental factor could not be ruled out. The 87-base-pair reads could not distinguish some IMGT-functional V segments, including TRBV6-2 and TRBV6-3, so those segments were excluded. V-gene and J-gene trimming of TCR beta chains was associated with a missense DCLRE1C variant in a later genetic analysis, and the association was replicated in an independent cohort. It was suggested by the authors that the approach could potentially be generalized to other disease states and immunological phenotypes. When HLA alleles, especially DR and DQ, strongly co-occurred, TCR associations were difficult to assign to individual alleles. Compared with equally common non-associated chains, HLA-associated TCR beta chains in a later analysis were more clonally expanded and had lower generation probabilities. A later analysis associated roughly 17,000 TCR beta sequences with specific HLA alleles at a false discovery rate of 0.05. Presence/absence analyses assumed roughly uniform sequencing depth across donors, an assumption that may not hold. CMV serostatus was the only immune exposure information available for the cohort. The sequencing pipeline was judged likely to have produced a cluster of highly shared sequence variants as a technical artifact. Because counts were too low, 15 to 20 rarely observed V segments, including chromosome 9 orphons, were excluded from the earlier analysis of roughly 580 of the donors. HLA typing was unavailable for some donors at each locus, so association tests used only the typed subset. Most CMV-associated TCR beta chains appeared to be HLA-restricted in a later analysis, and the HLA associations seemed to be driven largely by CMV exposure. An earlier analysis of around 540 of the donors showed that most TCR beta V segments appeared in productive rearrangements either about 90% or about 30% of the time, which broadly matched IMGT annotations. In a later analysis, several top co-occurrence clusters were reported to appear linked to parvovirus B19, influenza, CMV and Epstein-Barr virus. While some public TCRs were present in many individuals, most TCR sequences turned up only very rarely across donors. The study listed over 150 TCR beta chains as associated with cytomegalovirus. Three of the identified cytomegalovirus-associated TCR beta chains were confirmed in vitro to be specific for cytomegalovirus antigens. A later genetic analysis reported fewer N-insertions in productive TCRs among donors in an Asian-associated ancestry cluster than the roughly 700-donor mean. A further reported finding was that TCR beta sequences accurately predicted the HLA-A and HLA-B alleles for most subjects in the first cohort. In a later analysis, TCR association rates were found to vary across HLA loci, with the most associated TCRs seen for DRB1 alleles and the fewest for HLA-C alleles.

Receptor amplification or capture employed the immunoSEQ multiplex PCR assay. A mixture of 60 forward primers for TCR Vbeta segments and 13 reverse primers for TCR Jbeta segments was used in the multiplex PCR. The CDR3 region of rearranged TCR beta genes was amplified from genomic DNA by a multiplex PCR assay. On the Illumina HiSeq System, the amplified TCR beta libraries were sequenced as 87-base-pair reads. The authors' pipeline ran thus. Across the 500 to 850 repertoires, a later analysis counted tens of millions of unique TCR beta chains, 8.5 million to 12 million of which were shared by at least two donors. Raw reads were error-corrected and collapsed into unique sequences with a nearest-neighbor algorithm that merged closely related sequences to remove PCR and sequencing errors. Alignment of CDR3 sequences to IMGT reference sequences was used to assign V, D and J gene segments. For a sequence to be retained, a match of at least six nucleotides was required to both a V gene segment and a J gene segment. Rearrangements were classified as productive when the CDR3 lacked stop codons and remained in frame with V and J, and all other rearrangements were classified as non-productive. Following IMGT convention, CDR3 was defined as the stretch from the second conserved V-encoded cysteine to the conserved J-encoded phenylalanine. The earlier analysis of some 540 of the donors excluded any sequence lacking an unambiguous match to a single V gene segment. In an earlier analysis of some 590 of the donors, a V segment was called functional when productive rearrangements were above 56.7%, and segregating when the standard deviation between donors exceeded 5%. A statistical classification framework was built to diagnose cytomegalovirus status from the catalog of TCR beta chain sequences. A later analysis assigned V and J genes by comparing TCR nucleotide sequences with IMGT/GENE-DB human TR gene sequences. The TCRdist pipeline was used in a later analysis to assign CDR3 sequences and most-parsimonious VDJ recombination scenarios. In a later analysis, each TCR beta chain was defined by its CDR3 amino acid sequence together with its V-gene family, and reads without a unique V-gene family were excluded. As a way to deal with suspected cross-contamination and a sequencing artifact, a later analysis dropped 450 to 700 nucleotide sequences that were highly shared and had low generation probability. For each public chain, a later analysis derived a clonal expansion index from normalized ranks of inferred template counts within each repertoire. A later analysis computed generation probabilities with a VDJ recombination model fitted to out-of-frame rearrangements, and checked the results against IGoR. In a later analysis, hypergeometric tests were used to score TCR-TCR, TCR-HLA and TCR-CMV co-occurrence, with a repertoire-size bias correction applied to TCR pairs. To estimate false discovery rates, a later analysis permuted the HLA or CMV assignments 20 times. In a later analysis, co-occurring TCRs were grouped with DBSCAN, and TCRdist sequence similarity was added when clustering was performed within HLA-allele-positive subsets. Co-occurrence clustering excluded repertoires with fewer than 30,000 or more than 120,000 public chains, plus five with anomalous nucleotide sharing. TCRdb carries this immuneACCESS record with in-frame sequences only. Its versions omit some clonotypes, under half of them owing to an unresolved V gene in the studies checked, with the rest unexplained. The V and J calls and clone size are taken from that table; D and trimming were inferred from the DNA. The sample includes about 190,000 clones, with roughly 80% observed a single time. The top ten clonotypes cover approximately 2% of the sample.

Cut back by 1 base and 4 bases, the V and J ends lie 11 bases apart. Sequences GTSNPN (CDR1) and SVGIG (CDR2) are obtained from the germline V gene (reference sequence). The CDR3 contains 13 residues, cysteine and phenylalanine counted. The sequence is cut down to CDR3 DNA, 39 bases in frame from base 1. The TCR sequence derives from a woman in her 30s in good health and CMV-seropositive. This receptor chain uses TRBV30 and TRBJ2-7; TRBD2 is a weak D gene call, 6 bases matching. The sequencing sample was made of PBMCs. The CDR3 region reads CAWSALAGYEQYF. The sequenced DNA is TGTGCCTGGAGTGCACTAGCTGGGTACGAGCAGTACTTC.